The rows below give T cell receptor beta chains drawn from one sample of a study of shared clonotypes between healthy human individuals. Method: immunoSEQ multiplex PCR; TCRdb's copy keeps in-frame clones and lacks some. The table lists roughly 1,500,000 clones, 95% to 99% of them singletons. The source material was naive CD4+ T cells sorted from blood. These TCRs come from a man aged 30-40 years in good health. Each CDR3 is given with its conserved first and last residue. Not all rows give a size; the values are once, few, many and, for expanded clones, a class.

v_gene	abundance	j_gene	CDR3aa
TRBV11-2	NA	TRBJ2-7	CASSLGGGGTYEQYF
TRBV27	NA	TRBJ2-7	CASRATGEQYF
TRBV7-2	NA	TRBJ2-3	CASSLRRSTDTQYF
TRBV10-2	NA	TRBJ2-3	CASSDVGSSTDTQYF
TRBV19	once	TRBJ2-3	CASSIGHTQYF
TRBV11-2	NA	TRBJ2-2	CASSFNTGELFF
TRBV5-6	NA	TRBJ2-2	CASSASGPGELFF
TRBV7-3	NA	TRBJ2-3	CASSSDRTSSTDTQYF
TRBV2	NA	TRBJ2-1	CASTEQGRTYNEQFF
TRBV28	NA	TRBJ2-1	CASSPVTKPINEQFF
TRBV18	NA	TRBJ2-7	CASSPGQAHYEQYF
TRBV7-8	NA	TRBJ2-1	CASSFPQGQPYNEQFF
TRBV2	NA	TRBJ1-4	CASSPGQGSGKLFF
TRBV5-1	NA	TRBJ2-7	CASTMGLAGEILYEQYF
TRBV10-2	NA	TRBJ2-5	CASSESQETQYF
TRBV6-5	NA	TRBJ2-7	CASSYERKTYEQYF
TRBV18	NA	TRBJ1-3	CASSPPGSGNTIYF
TRBV29-1	NA	TRBJ1-3	CSVGSGMSSGNTIYF
TRBV2	NA	TRBJ2-1	CASSRDREYNEQFF
TRBV5-1	once	TRBJ2-2	CASSLSKDTGELFF
TRBV19	NA	TRBJ2-1	CASRTGGNYNEQFF
TRBV7-2	NA	TRBJ2-1	CASSFDRGRNNEQFF
TRBV5-4	NA	TRBJ2-7	CASSTGTSGFSYEQYF
TRBV6-6	NA	TRBJ2-7	CASSLIQGEQYF
TRBV6-1	NA	TRBJ2-1	CASRQSMRYNEQFF
TRBV10-1	once	TRBJ1-1	CASSESGRHEAFF